Following are 18 T cell receptor beta chains from one sample sequenced in a study of glioma-infiltrating T cells. Amplification of TCR alpha and beta CDR3 regions from RNA used iRepertoire nested multiplex PCR. Using its own MiXCR run on the multiplex PCR reads, TCRdb lists one record per CDR3 protein. Here the sample spans roughly 350,000 distinct CDR3 sequences, about 40% being singletons. The specimen sequenced was glioma tissue, nonneoplastic brain tissue, or PBMCs (not recorded which). Receptors were obtained from a human donor with low-grade glioma or glioblastoma, undergoing nonglioma brain surgery, or in good health (not recorded which).

This clonotype showed up many times. The chain recombines TRBV27 with TRBJ2-7; a possible D gene is TRBD2 (6 bases). CDR3 length: 16 residues. Germline CDR1 is MNHEY and CDR2 is SMNVEV (reference sequence). V was cut by 3 bases and J by 0 bases, with 15 bases left in between. DNA for the CDR3: TGTGCCAGCAGTTTGGTGGGTAGCGGTAGCTCCTACGAGCAGTACTTC. It specifies CASSLVGSGSSYEQYF.

The J gene is TRBJ2-7, the V gene TRBV7-9; 8 positions agree with TRBD1. The CDR3 length is 16 residues. CDR1 is SEHNR and CDR2 is FQNEAQ in the germline V gene (reference sequence). The CDR3 sequence is CDGSLALGTGAREQYF. The CDR3 DNA reads TGTGACGGCAGCTTAGCCCTGGGGACAGGAGCGCGCGAGCAGTACTTC.

This clonotype was observed a few times. The V gene is TRBV6-2 or TRBV6-3, the J gene TRBJ2-1; 8 nucleotides agree with TRBD2. Trimming at V came to 1 base and at J to 2 bases, leaving 7 bases not matched to a gene. Looked up from germline, CDR1 is MNHEY and CDR2 is SVGEGT. The CDR3 covers 17 residues. CDR3 nucleotides: TGTGCCAGCAGTTACTTTAGCGGGAAATTCGCCTACAATGAGCAGTTCTTC. It yields the protein CASSYFSGKFAYNEQFF.

The rearrangement links TRBV2 to TRBJ1-4, with 7 bases lining up with TRBD1. V trimming: 6 bases; J trimming: 6 bases; junction bases outside the gene matches: 7. CDR3 length: 14 amino acids. Germline V CDR1 and CDR2: SNHLY, FYNNEI. CDR3 residues: CASSPGRGDEKLFF. In DNA, the CDR3 is TGTGCCAGCAGCCCCGGCAGGGGGGATGAAAAACTGTTTTTT.

This clonotype was recorded once. The chain employs TRBV18 and TRBJ2-2; a possible D gene is TRBD2 (5 bases). In germline, CDR1 is KGHSH, CDR2 LQKENI. V gave up 4 bases and J gave up 2 bases, with 8 bases separating them. The CDR3 is made up of 14 amino acids. This CDR3 reads CASSQSGNTGELFF. CDR3 sequence (DNA): TGTGCCAGCTCACAATCGGGAAACACCGGGGAGCTGTTTTTT.

The table lists this clonotype with a few counts. The V and J genes are TRBV7-2 and TRBJ2-5, with 7 bases aligning to TRBD2. There are 14 residues in the CDR3. V dropped 2 bases and J dropped 2; count of bases not matched to a gene: 2. Germline CDR1 reads SGHTA; CDR2 reads FQGNSA. The CDR3 here is CASSLTSAQETQYF. The CDR3 DNA reads as TGTGCCAGCAGCTTAACTAGCGCGCAAGAGACCCAGTACTTC.

The rearrangement links TRBV5-4 to TRBJ2-3; 7 positions match TRBD2. The germline V gene has CDR1 SGHNT and CDR2 YYREEE (reference sequence). The CDR3 spans 15 residues. V shed 5 bases, J shed 1 base, and the junction held 7 bases outside the gene matches. CDR3 in amino acids: CASRAWAGGTDTQYF. The CDR3 bases are TGTGCCAGCAGGGCTTGGGCGGGAGGCACAGATACGCAGTATTTT. The full variable domain, its missing parts supplied by reference TRBV5-4 and TRBJ2-3, is ETGVTQSPTHLIKTRGQQVTLRCSSQSGHNTVSWYQQALGQGPQFIFQYYREEENGRGNFPPRFSGLQFPNYSSELNVNALELDDSALYLCASRAWAGGTDTQYFGPGTRLTVL.

This clonotype was picked up a small number of times. The chain couples TRBV4-1 to TRBJ2-1; D call uncertain. V lost 1 base, J lost 4 bases, and 8 bases lay in between. Germline V CDR1 and CDR2: MGHRA, YSYEKL. CDR3 length equals 14 residues. The CDR3 bases are TGCGCCAGCAGCCAAGGATGGGCGTACAATGAGCAGTTCTTC. This sequence encodes CASSQGWAYNEQFF.

The rearrangement joins TRBV6-1 to TRBJ1-1; no clear D. The CDR3 is made up of 13 amino acids. Per germline, CDR1 MNHNS and CDR2 SASEGT. V was pared by 3 bases and J by 7 bases, with 12 bases between. The CDR3 loop is CASSESLNLEAFF. The CDR3 coding sequence is TGTGCCAGCAGTGAGTCACTAAACCTTGAAGCTTTCTTT.

This clonotype was seen ten or more times. The chain carries TRBV4-3 and TRBJ2-7; TRBD1 matches at 10 bases. The CDR3 has 15 amino acids. Germline trimming cut 4 bases from V and 0 bases from J; bases unmatched to any gene: 3. CDR1 and CDR2 (germline): LGHNA, YSLEER. This CDR3 is CASSLGTGDSYEQYF. The CDR3, as DNA: TGCGCCAGCAGCCTAGGGACAGGGGACTCCTACGAGCAGTACTTC.

V is TRBV28 and J is TRBJ2-2; D might be TRBD1 (6 bases). This CDR3 spans 15 amino acids. V was pared by 5 bases and J by 4 bases, with 14 bases between. The germline V gene encodes CDR1 MDHEN and CDR2 SYDVKM. The CDR3 DNA sequence: TGTGCCAGCAGTCCTATTGGGACACCCACCGGGGAGCTGTTTTTT. Amino acid sequence: CASSPIGTPTGELFF.

The sample holds one count of this clonotype. The chain couples TRBV7-3 to TRBJ2-1, with 7 bases lining up with TRBD2. The V and J ends lost 2 bases and 3 bases, in that order; junction bases with no gene match: 10. The germline V gene encodes CDR1 SGHTA and CDR2 FQGTGA. The CDR3 spans 17 residues. The CDR3 loop is CASSLRPFTSDYNEQFF. In DNA form, the CDR3 reads TGTGCCAGCAGCTTACGGCCTTTTACTAGCGACTACAATGAGCAGTTCTTC.

Concerning this clonotype: A read error may be the cause here, since a much bigger clone is one base away. V gene TRBV28 combines with J gene TRBJ2-7, with no clear D. Germline CDR1 and CDR2: MDHEN and SYDVKM. CDR3 length: 12 residues. In DNA form, the CDR3 reads TGTGCCTGCAGTTTAAAACTCTACGAGCAGTACTTC. It is translated as CACSLKLYEQYF.

The chain combines TRBV7-2 with TRBJ1-1, with 9 bases that match TRBD1. Germline values: CDR1 SGHTA, CDR2 FQGNSA. After removal of 5 bases from V and 5 bases from J, the junction contained 9 bases not matched to a gene. The CDR3 covers 15 residues. CDR3 coding DNA: TGTGCCAGCAGCGTTACACAGGGGGCAGGGACTGAAGCTTTCTTT. Protein sequence: CASSVTQGAGTEAFF.

Notes on this clonotype: One end of the junction fails to match germline, which may point to a read error. The chain links TRBV27 to TRBJ2-7, with D tentatively TRBD1 (5 bases). In germline, CDR1 is MNHEY, CDR2 SMNVEV (reference sequence). This CDR3 spans 14 amino acids. In DNA, the CDR3 is TGTGCCAGCAGTTTGTACCAGGGCTCCCACGAGCAGTACTTC. Protein product: CASSLYQGSHEQYF.

This clonotype was recorded at least ten times. This sequence joins TRBV4-3 and TRBJ1-2; D is possibly TRBD1 (5 bases). Looked up from germline, CDR1 is LGHNA and CDR2 is YSLEER. V was trimmed by 0 bases and J by 0 bases, leaving 14 bases between them. The CDR3 consists of 17 residues. The CDR3 spells CASSQDRWTLANYGYTF. CDR3 bases: TGCGCCAGCAGCCAAGATCGGTGGACATTGGCTAACTATGGCTACACCTTC.

The V gene is TRBV2, the J gene TRBJ2-3; D could derive from TRBD1 or TRBD2 (6 bases each). The CDR3 has 15 residues. Trimming left V 2 bases short and J 2 bases short, with 11 bases between. CDR1 is SNHLY, CDR2 FYNNEI, per germline. Here the CDR3 DNA reads TGTGCCAGCAGTGAAAAAGGGGGGACCACAGATACGCAGTATTTT. It translates to CASSEKGGTTDTQYF.

This clonotype has only a few counts. The rearrangement links TRBV29-1 to TRBJ1-3, with 8 bases aligning to TRBD1. CDR1 is SQVTM, CDR2 ANQGSEA, per germline. There are 14 residues in the CDR3. After removal of 2 bases from V and 4 bases from J, the junction contained 4 bases not matched to a gene. The CDR3 loop reads CSVEQGALGNTIYF. In nucleotides, the CDR3 is TGCAGCGTTGAACAGGGGGCGCTCGGAAACACCATATATTTT. Using reference TRBV29-1 and TRBJ1-3 for the parts outside the CDR3, the full variable domain is SAVISQKPSRDICQRGTSLTIQCQVDSQVTMMFWYRQQPGQSLTLIATANQGSEATYESGFVIDKFPISRPNLTFSTLTVSNMSPEDSSIYLCSVEQGALGNTIYFGEGSWLTVV.